This passage covers 7 T cell receptor beta chains from one sample sequenced in a study of quantifying T cell responses using KT2 cells. Study in general: Reverse transcription used primers in the TCR alpha and beta constant regions.

An oligo carrying a UMI was ligated to the cDNA 3' end. The first PCR ran roughly 4 cycles with an equimolar RC1.1 and RC1.2 beta primer mix. TCRdb re-called the UMI-ligation and nested PCR reads through MiXCR, storing one row per CDR3 protein. This table holds about 33,000 distinct CDR3 sequences, over 9% found once. Material: PBMCs spiked with cells of the T cell clone KT2. The receptors shown here come from a human donor.

This clonotype has ten or more counts. This chain joins TRBV3-1 and TRBJ2-7, with 10 bases fitting TRBD1. The germline gives CDR1 LGHDT, CDR2 YNNKEL (reference sequence). With V trimmed by 4 bases and J by 5 bases, 2 bases remained unmatched. This CDR3 is 13 amino acids long. CDR3 bases: TGTGCCAGCAGCCGGACAGGGGGGGACGAGCAGTACTTC. Translation: CASSRTGGDEQYF.

This clonotype was observed many times. This rearrangement joins TRBV30 to TRBJ2-1, with 8 nucleotides matching TRBD1. Germline-derived CDR1 and CDR2 are GTSNPN and SVGIG (reference sequence). The CDR3 is made up of 13 amino acids. V lost 8 bases and J lost 4; bases outside the gene matches: 7. This CDR3 reads CAGTGGIYNEQFF. CDR3 in DNA: TGTGCCGGAACAGGGGGTATTTACAATGAGCAGTTCTTC.

This clonotype was detected many times. The chain links TRBV4-1 to TRBJ2-7; D remains ambiguous. The ends were cut back, 1 base at V and 5 bases at J, with 18 bases in the middle. In germline, CDR1 is MGHRA, CDR2 YSYEKL. The CDR3 has 16 residues. CDR3 residues: CASSQGAVPSRNEQYF. CDR3 DNA sequence: TGCGCCAGCAGCCAAGGGGCGGTCCCTTCGAGGAACGAGCAGTACTTC.

A few counts support this clonotype. J is TRBJ2-1 and V is TRBV12-3 or TRBV12-4; D might be TRBD1 or TRBD2, each matching 6 bases. The CDR3 extends over 12 amino acids. Deletions cut 6 bases from V and 15 bases from J, with 18 bases between. The CDR3 sequence is CASRERSGGLFF. The CDR3 nucleotides are TGTGCCAGCAGGGAACGAAGTGGGGGGCTGTTCTTC.

This clonotype was seen ten or more times. The J gene is TRBJ2-1, the V gene TRBV12-3 or TRBV12-4; 11 bases fit TRBD2. Unmatched junction bases numbered 5, after V lost 6 bases and J lost 4 bases. This CDR3 has 15 amino acids. This CDR3 is CASRYSGGGYNEQFF. The CDR3 region has the DNA TGTGCCAGCAGATATAGCGGGGGGGGGTACAATGAGCAGTTCTTC.

This clonotype was counted ten times or more. The chain couples TRBV27 to TRBJ1-2, with D possibly being TRBD1 (6 bases). Between the trimmed V and J ends, which lost 4 bases and 6 bases, there was a span of 12 bases. The CDR3 extends over 13 amino acids. Germline lookup yields CDR1 MNHEY and CDR2 SMNVEV (reference sequence). The CDR3 DNA reads as TGTGCCAGCAGTTCTGGGCGGACAGATGGCTACACCTTC. Translation: CASSSGRTDGYTF.

This clonotype was seen a handful of times. This rearrangement joins TRBV2 to TRBJ2-5, with D tentatively TRBD1 or TRBD2 (5 bases each). The CDR3 length is 12 residues. V dropped 1 base and J dropped 5 bases, with 5 bases sitting between them. The germline V gene encodes CDR1 SNHLY and CDR2 FYNNEI. CDR3 sequence: CASSEGGETQYF. Here the CDR3 DNA reads TGTGCCAGCAGTGAAGGGGGGGAGACCCAGTACTTC.